This T cell receptor (beta chain) was identified in a study of blood T cells in healthy people across ages. Overall study findings and caveats: More naive CD4+ cells and higher diversity marked long-lived donors relative to aged donors.

As for this clonotype: Its specificity is unknown.

A sample-barcoded 5' primer and a J-beta primer mix were used in a second PCR of roughly 7 to 12 cycles. TCRdb recomputed calls from the 5' RACE reads with MiXCR, one row per CDR3 protein. The profile covers 700,000 or so distinct CDR3 sequences, with 40% to 45% appearing a single time and 25% to 30% taken by the ten largest. The V gene's germline CDR1 is DFQATT and CDR2 SNEGSKA (reference sequence). This CDR3 has 14 residues. The sequence came from a man of 80 years or more in good health. Sample: blood. The J gene is TRBJ2-4, the V gene TRBV20-1; D may match TRBD1 or TRBD2 (6 bases each). The J call could be wrong; TRBJ2-7 is a better fit for the DNA end. CDR3 sequence (DNA): TGCAGTGCTAGATCCGGGGGCGGCCTCTACGAGCAGTACTTC. Encoded protein: CSARSGGGLYEQYF.